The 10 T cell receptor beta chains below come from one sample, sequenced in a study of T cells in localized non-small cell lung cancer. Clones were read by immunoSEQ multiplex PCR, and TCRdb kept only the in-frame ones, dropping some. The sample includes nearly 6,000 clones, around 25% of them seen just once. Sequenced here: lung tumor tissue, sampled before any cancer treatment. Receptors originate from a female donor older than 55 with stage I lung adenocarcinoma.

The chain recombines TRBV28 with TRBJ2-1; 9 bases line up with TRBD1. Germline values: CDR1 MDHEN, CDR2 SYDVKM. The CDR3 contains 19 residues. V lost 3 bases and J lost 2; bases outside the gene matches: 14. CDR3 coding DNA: TGTGCCAGCAGTTTTGGGTTGGGGTGGGACAGGGACACCTACAATGAGCAGTTCTTC. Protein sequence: CASSFGLGWDRDTYNEQFF.

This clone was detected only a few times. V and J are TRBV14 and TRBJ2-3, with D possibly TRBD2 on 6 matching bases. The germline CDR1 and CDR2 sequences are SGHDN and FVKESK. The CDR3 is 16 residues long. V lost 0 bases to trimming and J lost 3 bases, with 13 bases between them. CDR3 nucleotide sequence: TGTGCCAGCAGCCAAGATCGGGGGAGTCTGACAGATACGCAGTATTTT. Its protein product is CASSQDRGSLTDTQYF.

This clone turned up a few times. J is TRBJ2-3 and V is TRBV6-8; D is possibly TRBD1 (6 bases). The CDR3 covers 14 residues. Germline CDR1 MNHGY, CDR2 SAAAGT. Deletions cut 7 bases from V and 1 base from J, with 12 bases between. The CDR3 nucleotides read TGTGCCAGCATCGGGGCAGGGGGCACAGATACGCAGTATTTT. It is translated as CASIGAGGTDTQYF.

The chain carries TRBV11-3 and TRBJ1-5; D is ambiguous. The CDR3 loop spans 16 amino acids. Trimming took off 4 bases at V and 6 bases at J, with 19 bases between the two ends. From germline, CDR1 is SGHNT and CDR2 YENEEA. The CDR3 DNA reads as TGTGCCAGCAGCTGGTTTGTTAATTTACGGGGTCAGCCCCAGCATTTT. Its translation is CASSWFVNLRGQPQHF.

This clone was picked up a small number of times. In DNA form, the CDR3 reads TGTGCCAGCAGCACAGAGGGTGCCAGCTACGAGCAGTACTTC. This codes for CASSTEGASYEQYF. The chain recombines TRBV9 with TRBJ2-7, with a possible D match to TRBD2 (5 bases). Germline V gene sequence: CDR1 SGDLS, CDR2 YYNGEE. Deletions cut 4 bases from V and 3 bases from J, with 14 bases between. The CDR3 length is 14 residues.

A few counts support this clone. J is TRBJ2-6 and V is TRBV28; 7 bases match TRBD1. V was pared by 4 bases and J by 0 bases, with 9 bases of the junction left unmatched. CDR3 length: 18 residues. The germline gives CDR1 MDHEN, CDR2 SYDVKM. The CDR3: CASSYPGTAYSGANVLTF. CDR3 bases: TGTGCCAGCAGTTACCCCGGGACAGCTTACTCTGGGGCCAACGTCCTGACTTTC. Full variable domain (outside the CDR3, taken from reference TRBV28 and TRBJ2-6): DVKVTQSSRYLVKRTGEKVFLECVQDMDHENMFWYRQDPGLGLRLIYFSYDVKMKEKGDIPEGYSVSREKKERFSLILESASTNQTSMYLCASSYPGTAYSGANVLTFGAGSRLTVL.

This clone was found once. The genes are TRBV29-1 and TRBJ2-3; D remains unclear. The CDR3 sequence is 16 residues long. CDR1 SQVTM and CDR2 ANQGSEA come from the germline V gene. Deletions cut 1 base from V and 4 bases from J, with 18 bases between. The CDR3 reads CSVEGSSGMEADTQYF. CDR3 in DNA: TGCAGCGTTGAAGGAAGTTCTGGGATGGAAGCAGATACGCAGTATTTT.

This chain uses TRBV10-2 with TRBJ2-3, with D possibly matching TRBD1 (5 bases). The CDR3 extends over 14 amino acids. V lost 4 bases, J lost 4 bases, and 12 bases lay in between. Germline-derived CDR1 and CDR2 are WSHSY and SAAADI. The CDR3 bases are TGCGCCAGCAGTGGGTACGGACAACCAGATACGCAGTATTTT. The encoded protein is CASSGYGQPDTQYF.

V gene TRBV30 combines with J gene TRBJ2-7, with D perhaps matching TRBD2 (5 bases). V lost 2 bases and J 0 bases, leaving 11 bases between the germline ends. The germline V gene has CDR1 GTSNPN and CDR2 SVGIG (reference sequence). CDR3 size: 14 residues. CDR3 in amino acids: CAWSRLRSSYEQYF. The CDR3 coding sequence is TGTGCCTGGAGTCGACTACGCAGCTCCTACGAGCAGTACTTC.

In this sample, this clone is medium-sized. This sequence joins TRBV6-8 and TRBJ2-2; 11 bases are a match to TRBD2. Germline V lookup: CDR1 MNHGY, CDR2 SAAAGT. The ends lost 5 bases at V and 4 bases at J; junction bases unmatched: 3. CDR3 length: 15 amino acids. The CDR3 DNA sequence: TGTGCCAGCAGTCCGACTAGCGGGGTCACCGGGGAGCTGTTTTTT. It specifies CASSPTSGVTGELFF.